Shown below are 15 T cell receptor beta chains from a single sample sequenced in a study of blood T cell repertoires in COVID-19. This table comes from immunoSEQ multiplex PCR, and its TCRdb copy is limited to in-frame clones, with some not included. The sample holds some 230,000 clones; 75% to 85% are singletons and the top ten take around 6.8%. Input material: peripheral blood. All receptors derive from a woman aged 45-59 years with acute or convalescent COVID-19.

This chain links TRBV6-2 or TRBV6-3 with TRBJ2-7; D gene uncertain. Germline V gene data show CDR1 as MNHEY and CDR2 as SVGEGT. V was pared by 0 bases and J by 3 bases, with 6 bases between. This CDR3 region has 13 residues. CDR3 coding DNA: TGTGCCAGCAGTTACTCGTACAGCTACGAGCAGTACTTC. This codes for CASSYSYSYEQYF.

The count of this clone is one. This rearrangement joins TRBV5-5 to TRBJ2-7; D may be TRBD1 (6 bases). V was cut by 4 bases and J by 1 base, with 12 bases left in between. CDR1 SGHKS and CDR2 YYEKEE come from the germline V gene (reference sequence). The CDR3 has 14 residues. CDR3 loop: CASSARQASYEQYF. The CDR3 region has the DNA TGTGCCAGCAGCGCTAGACAGGCTTCCTACGAGCAGTACTTC.

The CDR3 region has the DNA TGCGCCAGCAGCTTGCCAATATATACAGGGCTTGGTGGCTATGGCTACACCTTC. It translates to CASSLPIYTGLGGYGYTF. V gene TRBV5-1 combines with J gene TRBJ1-2, with D perhaps matching TRBD1 (6 bases). V was pared by 1 base and J by 4 bases, with 23 bases between. The CDR3 extends over 18 amino acids. Per the germline V gene, CDR1 is SGHRS and CDR2 is YFSETQ.

V is TRBV18 and J is TRBJ1-6, with D hard to call. Per germline, CDR1 KGHSH and CDR2 LQKENI. V shed 6 bases and J shed 8 bases, with 17 bases lying between them. The CDR3 runs to 15 residues. The CDR3 DNA reads as TGTGCCAGCTCCGCGGAAGGGAGAATCGATTCACCCCTCCACTTT. It specifies CASSAEGRIDSPLHF.

This clone was counted between two and nine times. This chain joins TRBV19 and TRBJ2-7, with 7 nucleotides matching TRBD1. The CDR3 has 11 residues. Germline V gives CDR1 LNHDA, CDR2 SQIVND (reference sequence). CDR3 nucleotides: TGTGCGACAGGGAAATTCTACGAGCAGTACTTC. It codes for CATGKFYEQYF.

As for this clone: Distinct nucleotide sequences in the sample also encode this CDR3. The chain couples TRBV24-1 to TRBJ1-1; D is perhaps TRBD1 (5 bases). In germline, CDR1 is KGHDR, CDR2 SFDVKD. The CDR3 contains 13 residues. Trimming took 2 bases from V and 8 from J, leaving 11 bases between them. The CDR3: CATSDWGGTEAFF. CDR3 nucleotides: TGTGCCACCAGTGATTGGGGAGGGACCGAAGCTTTCTTT.

This rearrangement joins TRBV27 to TRBJ2-7, with D perhaps TRBD2 (6 bases). The length of the CDR3 is 16 residues. Trimming removed 4 bases from V and 4 bases from J, with 20 bases in between. Germline CDR1 and CDR2: MNHEY and SMNVEV (reference sequence). Here the CDR3 DNA reads TGTGCCAGCAGTTCATTCAGGGCCGGGGGAGGTTACGAGCAGTACTTC. Translation: CASSSFRAGGGYEQYF.

The chain joins TRBV19 to TRBJ2-1; 8 bases are a match to TRBD1. Germline V gives CDR1 LNHDA, CDR2 SQIVND (reference sequence). V lost 4 bases to trimming and J lost 2 bases; unmatched junction nucleotides: 13. The CDR3 is 18 residues long. The CDR3 region is CASSKSSDREVAYNEQFF. The CDR3 coding sequence is TGTGCCAGTAGTAAATCCTCGGACAGGGAGGTTGCCTACAATGAGCAGTTCTTC.

The chain employs TRBV27 and TRBJ1-2; D possibly corresponds to TRBD1 (6 bases). The CDR3 covers 14 residues. Per germline, CDR1 MNHEY and CDR2 SMNVEV (reference sequence). Trimming left V 3 bases short and J 4 bases short, with 12 bases between. This CDR3 is CASSFNTGLYGYTF. The CDR3 bases are TGTGCCAGCAGTTTCAATACAGGGCTCTATGGCTACACCTTC.

The chain combines TRBV28 with TRBJ1-6; D gene uncertain. V was pared by 1 base and J by 7 bases, with 8 bases between. From germline, CDR1 is MDHEN and CDR2 SYDVKM. This CDR3 region has 14 residues. The CDR3 sequence: CASSLSLQNSPLHF. The CDR3 DNA reads TGTGCCAGCAGTTTATCTTTACAGAATTCACCCCTCCACTTT.

The chain has TRBV19 and TRBJ1-5; D is undetermined. The V end lost 3 bases, the J end lost 3 bases, and 9 bases lay between the germline ends. The CDR3 extends over 14 amino acids. Germline CDR1 LNHDA, CDR2 SQIVND (reference sequence). DNA of the CDR3: TGTGCCAGTAGTATCTCCAGGAACAATCAGCCCCAGCATTTT. Translating it yields CASSISRNNQPQHF.

This clone was recorded only once. V and J are TRBV6-5 and TRBJ1-6; the match to TRBD1 covers 10 bases. V lost 0 bases to trimming and J lost 9 bases; unmatched junction nucleotides: 5. There are 16 residues in the CDR3. Germline CDR1 MNHEY, CDR2 SVGAGI. Here the CDR3 DNA reads TGTGCCAGCAGTTACTCGGGCGGACAGGGGGTTTCACCCCTCCACTTT. Translating it yields CASSYSGGQGVSPLHF.

The genes are TRBV28 and TRBJ1-2; maybe TRBD1 (6 bases). From germline, CDR1 is MDHEN and CDR2 SYDVKM. This CDR3 has 15 residues. Trimming stripped 7 bases from V and 7 bases from J, with 22 bases between. The CDR3 nucleotides read TGTGCCAGCACTTCCGGCGGGGGGGCGAGAGGTGGCTACACCTTC. Translation: CASTSGGGARGGYTF.

The chain recombines TRBV5-4 with TRBJ1-6; D unresolved. The ends were cut back, 0 bases at V and 0 bases at J, with 13 bases in the middle. Germline V gene sequence: CDR1 SGHNT, CDR2 YYREEE (reference sequence). The CDR3 has 18 residues. This chain's CDR3 is CASSLARGGNSYNSPLHF. Written as DNA, the CDR3 is TGTGCCAGCAGCTTGGCCCGGGGAGGAAACTCCTATAATTCACCCCTCCACTTT.

This clone showed up just a few times. The rearrangement joins TRBV29-1 to TRBJ1-1, with D perhaps matching TRBD1 (6 bases). V was shortened by 6 bases and J by 5 bases, with 19 bases between the two germline ends. The CDR3 is made up of 14 amino acids. CDR1 and CDR2 (germline): SQVTM, ANQGSEA. CDR3 sequence (DNA): TGCAGCGTGGGGGTTTCGGGGGGCCGGACTGAAGCTTTCTTT. Translated: CSVGVSGGRTEAFF.